Below, 22 T cell receptor beta chains from the same sample are listed, as sequenced in a study of CD8 T cells in Susac syndrome. Random hexamers primed reverse transcription of about 0.45 to 1 ug RNA. TCRdb independently ran MiXCR on the immunoSEQ multiplex PCR reads; one entry per CDR3 protein. The data show 90,000 to 150,000 distinct CDR3 sequences, with just under 95% seen just once and 0.093% held by the top ten. The sequenced sample consisted of CD4+ T cells from PBMCs. The source of these receptors is a human donor with multiple sclerosis.

The chain uses TRBV14 and TRBJ2-5; 7 nucleotides match TRBD1. The length of the CDR3 is 16 residues. V lost 3 bases and J lost 7; bases outside the gene matches: 14. The germline V gene encodes CDR1 SGHDN and CDR2 FVKESK. In DNA, the CDR3 is TGTGCCAGCAGCCACCTACGACAGGGAATCTCAGTGACCCAGTACTTC. Translated: CASSHLRQGISVTQYF.

V usage is TRBV5-1 and J usage is TRBJ2-1, with D perhaps TRBD1 (6 bases). The length of the CDR3 is 14 residues. Trimming removed 4 bases from V and 2 bases from J, with 10 bases in between. The germline gives CDR1 SGHRS, CDR2 YFSETQ. CDR3 nucleotide sequence: TGCGCCAGCAGCATCGGACAGACCTACAATGAGCAGTTCTTC. Protein sequence: CASSIGQTYNEQFF. Variable domain in full (rest from reference TRBV5-1 and TRBJ2-1): KAGVTQTPRYLIKTRGQQVTLSCSPISGHRSVSWYQQTPGQGLQFLFEYFSETQRNKGNFPGRFSGRQFSNSRSEMNVSTLELGDSALYLCASSIGQTYNEQFFGPGTRLTVL.

V is TRBV29-1 and J is TRBJ2-5, with D perhaps assigned TRBD1 or TRBD2 (5 bases each). Per the germline V gene, CDR1 is SQVTM and CDR2 is ANQGSEA. This CDR3 region has 14 residues. The ends were cut back, 7 bases at V and 5 bases at J, with 20 bases in the middle. CDR3 loop: CSASSGHWEETQYF. DNA for the CDR3: TGCAGCGCTTCCTCAGGGCACTGGGAGGAGACCCAGTACTTC.

The chain employs TRBV7-2 and TRBJ1-2; D gene unclear. V lost 3 bases, J lost 2 bases, and 4 bases lay in between. This CDR3 contains 12 residues. Germline values: CDR1 SGHTA, CDR2 FQGNSA. CDR3 nucleotide sequence: TGTGCCAGCAGCTTCCTAAACTATGGCTACACCTTC. It specifies CASSFLNYGYTF.

The V call is TRBV28, the J call TRBJ1-5, with D perhaps matching TRBD1 (5 bases). In germline, CDR1 is MDHEN, CDR2 SYDVKM. The ends were cut back, 5 bases at V and 0 bases at J, with 14 bases in the middle. This CDR3 is 16 amino acids long. CDR3 sequence (DNA): TGTGCCAGCAGTCGGAGCAGGGCTCATAGCAATCAGCCCCAGCATTTT. Amino acid sequence: CASSRSRAHSNQPQHF.

The J gene is TRBJ1-5, the V gene TRBV6-6, with D unresolved. This CDR3 region has 11 residues. V was pared by 2 bases and J by 8 bases, with 4 bases between. CDR1 is MNHNY and CDR2 is SVGAGI in the germline V gene (reference sequence). CDR3 sequence: CASSYKEPQHF. In nucleotides, the CDR3 is TGTGCCAGCAGTTACAAGGAGCCCCAGCATTTT.

V and J are TRBV20-1 and TRBJ2-3; D unresolved. CDR1 is DFQATT, CDR2 SNEGSKA, per germline (reference sequence). This CDR3 comprises 16 residues. Deletions cut 2 bases from V and 2 bases from J, with 17 bases between. The CDR3 here is CSARSGSKGNTDTQYF. Here the CDR3 DNA reads TGCAGTGCTAGATCCGGAAGTAAGGGCAACACAGATACGCAGTATTTT.

The rearrangement uses TRBV27 and TRBJ2-1, with D possibly being TRBD1 or TRBD2 (5 bases each). CDR1 and CDR2 (germline): MNHEY, SMNVEV (reference sequence). The CDR3 has 15 residues. V dropped 7 bases and J dropped 10 bases, with 23 bases sitting between them. CDR3 sequence (DNA): TGTGCCAGCAACAGATCCGGGACGCCGGCGAGGGAGCAGTTCTTC. This encodes CASNRSGTPAREQFF.

This clonotype has a single count. This chain links TRBV24-1 with TRBJ2-5; 8 bases agree with TRBD2. Germline loops: CDR1 KGHDR, CDR2 SFDVKD. The ends lost 7 bases at V and 4 bases at J; junction bases unmatched: 7. The CDR3 has 14 amino acids. CDR3 sequence: CATSPGLGLETQYF. Written as DNA, the CDR3 is TGTGCCACCAGCCCGGGACTAGGCTTAGAGACCCAGTACTTC.

The chain recombines TRBV6-1 with TRBJ2-4; weak D call: TRBD2 (6 bases). In germline, CDR1 is MNHNS, CDR2 SASEGT. The CDR3 runs to 13 residues. V was shortened by 3 bases and J by 7 bases, with 10 bases between the two germline ends. The CDR3 region is CASSEGLQNIQYF. The CDR3 bases are TGTGCCAGCAGTGAGGGACTGCAGAACATTCAGTACTTC.

The V gene is TRBV9, the J gene TRBJ1-2; no clear D. CDR3 length: 12 amino acids. V was clipped by 0 bases and J by 8 bases, with 8 bases between them. Germline CDR1 reads SGDLS; CDR2 reads YYNGEE. The CDR3 here is CASSVALGGYTF. The CDR3 DNA reads as TGTGCCAGCAGCGTAGCGCTGGGCGGCTACACCTTC.

J is TRBJ1-6 and V is TRBV7-9; no reliable D call. Trimming took 6 bases from V and 9 from J, leaving 9 bases between them. The germline CDR1 and CDR2 sequences are SEHNR and FQNEAQ (reference sequence). This CDR3 comprises 12 residues. The CDR3, as DNA: TGTGCCAGCAGGGTCGACCGTTCACCCCTCCACTTT. This codes for CASRVDRSPLHF.

The CDR3 sequence is CASSEGLGIKIYGYTF. CDR3 DNA sequence: TGTGCCAGCAGCGAAGGTTTAGGGATAAAGATATATGGCTACACCTTC. The chain links TRBV7-2 to TRBJ1-2; no reliable D call. The germline V gene has CDR1 SGHTA and CDR2 FQGNSA. The CDR3 consists of 16 residues. The germline V and J ends were trimmed by 5 bases and 5 bases, with 21 bases remaining between them. Variable domain in full (rest from reference TRBV7-2 and TRBJ1-2): GAGVSQSPSNKVTEKGKDVELRCDPISGHTALYWYRQSLGQGLEFLIYFQGNSAPDKSGLPSDRFSAERTGGSVSTLTIQRTQQEDSAVYLCASSEGLGIKIYGYTFGSGTRLTVV.

The CDR3 reads CASAEALAKNIQYF. The CDR3 DNA reads as TGTGCCAGCGCCGAGGCCCTAGCCAAAAACATTCAGTACTTC. The chain couples TRBV28 to TRBJ2-4; no clear D. The CDR3 spans 14 residues. V lost 8 bases and J lost 0, with 11 bases in between. Looked up from germline, CDR1 is MDHEN and CDR2 is SYDVKM.

The chain is built from TRBV10-3 and TRBJ2-2; 11 bases match TRBD1. V shed 2 bases and J 7 bases; nucleotides not matched to a gene: 6. Per germline, CDR1 ENHRY and CDR2 SYGVKD. There are 16 residues in the CDR3. The CDR3 DNA follows: TGTGCCATCAGTGAGCAAGGACAGGGGGCCGGCGGGGAGCTGTTTTTT. Protein sequence: CAISEQGQGAGGELFF.

The chain carries TRBV19 and TRBJ1-1; D might be TRBD1 (5 bases). Trimming cost V 6 bases and J 4 bases, with 15 bases left between them. Germline CDR1 is LNHDA and CDR2 is SQIVND (reference sequence). This CDR3 contains 14 residues. DNA of the CDR3: TGTGCCAGTAGCAACCCGGGGGTTGGCACTGAAGCTTTCTTT. Translation: CASSNPGVGTEAFF.

This clonotype was seen a single time. V gene TRBV7-2 combines with J gene TRBJ1-5; D may be TRBD1 (5 bases). The CDR3 sequence is 18 residues long. Germline CDR1 reads SGHTA; CDR2 reads FQGNSA. The V gene lost 6 bases and the J gene lost 4 bases, with 25 bases spanning the gap. CDR3: CASSFRRQGSLLNQPQHF. In nucleotides, the CDR3 is TGTGCCAGCAGTTTTCGACGGCAGGGTAGTTTGTTAAATCAGCCCCAGCATTTT.

The chain employs TRBV7-9 and TRBJ2-7, with no clear D. V was pared by 1 base and J by 2 bases, with 12 bases between. Germline V gives CDR1 SEHNR, CDR2 FQNEAQ (reference sequence). This CDR3 is built from 15 residues. The CDR3 spells CASSLGSSGAYEQYF. In DNA, the CDR3 is TGTGCCAGCAGCTTAGGGTCCTCCGGAGCCTACGAGCAGTACTTC.

J is TRBJ2-7 and V is TRBV7-2, with D unclear. Looked up from germline, CDR1 is SGHTA and CDR2 is FQGNSA. This CDR3 has 12 amino acids. V was cut by 1 base and J by 2 bases, with 3 bases left in between. CDR3 sequence: CASSLVTYEQYF. The CDR3 bases are TGTGCCAGCAGCTTAGTTACCTACGAGCAGTACTTC. The full variable domain, its missing parts supplied by reference TRBV7-2 and TRBJ2-7, is GAGVSQSPSNKVTEKGKDVELRCDPISGHTALYWYRQSLGQGLEFLIYFQGNSAPDKSGLPSDRFSAERTGGSVSTLTIQRTQQEDSAVYLCASSLVTYEQYFGPGTRLTVT.

This chain joins TRBV7-2 and TRBJ1-6; perhaps TRBD1 as D (6 bases). Germline V lookup: CDR1 SGHTA, CDR2 FQGNSA. This CDR3 contains 17 residues. V dropped 4 bases and J dropped 9 bases, with 22 bases sitting between them. The CDR3 DNA follows: TGTGCCAGCAGCTCAATCTTCACGCAGGGGCTTTTTTCACCCCTCCACTTT. Translating gives CASSSIFTQGLFSPLHF.

The V gene is TRBV19, the J gene TRBJ2-5; 10 nucleotides align to TRBD2. CDR1 is LNHDA, CDR2 SQIVND, per germline (reference sequence). V was clipped by 7 bases and J by 3 bases; unmatched bases: 5. The CDR3 is 14 amino acids. CDR3 loop: CASNYGLAEETQYF. As DNA, the CDR3 is TGTGCCAGTAACTATGGACTAGCGGAAGAGACCCAGTACTTC.

The genes are TRBV2 and TRBJ1-1; tentative D call: TRBD1 (5 bases). Germline V gene lookup returns CDR1 SNHLY and CDR2 FYNNEI. This CDR3 contains 14 residues. V dropped 9 bases and J dropped 3 bases, with 17 bases sitting between them. The CDR3 loop is CASRRDRRDTEAFF. The CDR3 coding sequence is TGTGCCAGTCGCCGGGACCGGAGGGACACTGAAGCTTTCTTT.